Reported below is one T cell receptor (beta chain). No antigen is known for it. This specimen comes from a study of cytomegalovirus exposure and HLA in healthy donors. Looking at the study overall: There were 350 to 450 genotyped donors. Of these, 81% fell in the genetic ancestry cluster associated with self-reported Caucasian donors. Study-level results: A later analysis reportedly identified an Asian-associated ancestry cluster as carrying fewer N-insertions than the roughly 720-donor mean. When the data were analyzed later, several of the most significant clusters appeared to be linked to common viral pathogens. What was likely a sequencing artifact was a cluster of highly shared sequence variants.

The PCR made use of 60 Vbeta and 13 Jbeta primers. Profiling relied on immunoSEQ multiplex PCR, and the TCRdb table lists in-frame clones only, not all of them. The sample holds roughly 120,000 clones, 81% seen once. Germline CDR1 SGHKS, CDR2 YYEKEE (reference sequence). CDR3 length: 15 residues. V lost 0 bases, J lost 6 bases, and 9 bases stayed unmatched. This TCR was sampled from a woman aged 25 to 39 in good health and CMV-seronegative. Sequenced input: PBMCs. The chain uses TRBV5-5 and TRBJ2-7; 7 nucleotides align to TRBD2. CDR3 sequence: CASSLAGSGTREQYF. The CDR3 region has the DNA TGTGCCAGCAGCTTGGCCGGGAGCGGGACTCGCGAGCAGTACTTC.